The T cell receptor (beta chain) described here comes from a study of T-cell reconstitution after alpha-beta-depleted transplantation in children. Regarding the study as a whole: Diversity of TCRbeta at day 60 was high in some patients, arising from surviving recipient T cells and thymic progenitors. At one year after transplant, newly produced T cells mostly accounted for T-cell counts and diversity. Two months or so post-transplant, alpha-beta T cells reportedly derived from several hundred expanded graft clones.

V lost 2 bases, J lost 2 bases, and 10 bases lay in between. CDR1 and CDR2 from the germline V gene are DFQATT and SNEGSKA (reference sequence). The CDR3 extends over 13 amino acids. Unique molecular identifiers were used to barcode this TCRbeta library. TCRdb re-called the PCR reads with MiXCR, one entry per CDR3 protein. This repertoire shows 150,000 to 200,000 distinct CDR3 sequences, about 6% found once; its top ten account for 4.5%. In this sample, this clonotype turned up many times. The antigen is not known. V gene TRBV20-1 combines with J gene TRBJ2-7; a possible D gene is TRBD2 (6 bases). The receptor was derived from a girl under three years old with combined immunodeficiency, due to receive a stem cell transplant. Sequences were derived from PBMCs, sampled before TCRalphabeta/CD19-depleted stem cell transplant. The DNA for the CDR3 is TGCAGTGCTAGATCTAGCGTAGCCTACGAGCAGTACTTC. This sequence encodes CSARSSVAYEQYF.